Listed here is a single T cell receptor (beta chain). What this receptor recognizes is not known. The sample holds no much larger clone one base away, and base qualities are not on file. Donors were healthy HIV-negative adults with no recently reported acute infections or vaccinations. Every donor was a Caucasian adult residing in Nashville, Tennessee, USA. CD4+ T cells were enriched through magnetic negative selection, after which naive cells were positively selected on CD45RA and the remaining negative fraction served as the memory subset. After blood collection by leukapheresis, PBMCs were isolated using Ficoll-Histopaque density gradient centrifugation and then cryopreserved in the vapor phase of liquid nitrogen. Purity and quantity of every magnetically sorted T cell population were checked by analytical flow cytometry. Genomic DNA was isolated from each sorted fraction and quantified by UV absorbance on a Nanodrop 2000c.

This entry is derived from a study of shared clonotypes between healthy human individuals (dated by TCRdb to the early 2020s). With respect to the entire study: The cohort included a few men and a couple of women between 18 and 49 years of age. For each donor, CD4 naive and CD4 memory were each given three plates, CD8 naive was given two plates, and CD8 memory was given one plate. Blood TCR repertoires of about 5 healthy adults were deeply sequenced to estimate repertoire size and the extent of clonotype sharing between individuals. Different laboratories and diverse techniques were used to prepare libraries and sequence TCR repertoires, to increase sequencing depth and limit assay-specific biases. Per donor, leukapheresis produced somewhere between about 0.94 and 10 billion PBMCs.

From the cysteine through the phenylalanine, the CDR3 covers 18 amino acids. Left in the record is the CDR3 DNA by itself, 54 bases read in frame from the first base. V is pared back by 1 base and J by 1 base, with 15 bases lying between the germline termini. Taken from the germline V gene, the CDR1 and CDR2 loops are SGHRS and YFSETQ. Using the deep immunoSEQ assay, TCR CDR3 regions were amplified from genomic DNA by multiplex PCR. Extracted genomic DNA from each cell subset was distributed evenly across all wells of several immunoSEQ 96-well plates, and each plate was treated as a replicate. For sorted subsets, each replicate PCR was loaded with about 0.2 ug genomic DNA, equivalent to about 30,000 T cell genomes. The purified libraries were quantified using a Qubit 3.0 fluorometer, sized with a Bioanalyzer 2100, and then quantified again using the KAPA Library Quantification kit. Every immunoSEQ 96-well plate was sequenced on a dedicated single-read 150-cycle Illumina NextSeq 550 flow cell. On the authors' methods: Because only junctional sequences without quality scores were contained in the immunoSEQ output, filtering matching that applied to full-length reads could not be performed. Sequences were annotated with PyIR, a Python wrapper for IgBLAST v1.9, using IMGT germline references to assign V/J genes and CDR3. Reads were filtered out if the reads had weak V/J assignments (E-value above 1e-6), no CDR3, stop codons, out-of-frame junctions, or ambiguous translated residues. A V3J clonotype was defined by an identical inferred V gene, J gene, and CDR3 amino acid sequence. Percentage overlap between repertoires was calculated by dividing the number of shared unique clonotypes by the size of the smaller repertoire. Richness of each repertoire was evaluated using RTK rarefaction, the Chao1 estimator, and Recon v2.1 estimates of unobserved clonotypes. For all TCRbeta clonotypes obtained by the gDNA method from several donors, generation probabilities were computed with OLGA. This is the immuneACCESS table as TCRdb keeps it, with only in-frame sequences that have V and J called. A part of the clones is gone; compared with another copy, unresolved V genes explain less than half, and the rest is unexplained. For V, J and clone size, that table is used; D and trimming come from the DNA. The sample table lists 2 million to 3 million clones, 93% of them with a count of one. The leading ten clones occupy approximately 0.36% of the sample.

General study outcomes and caveats: Only blood was sampled, and tissue TCR repertoires likely differ from those in blood. Pairwise subsampling indicated that sequencing depth was expected to affect the degree of clonotype sharing among donors. Incomplete sequencing was indicated by rarefaction of sorted-subset datasets, despite the large sequencing depth. About 5% of naive CD4, 3.5% of naive CD8, about 2.4% of memory CD4, and 0.35% to 0.4% of memory CD8 clonotypes were shared across several donors. The small number of donors limited the genetic and exposure-history diversity represented. Estimated clonotype richness was generally larger for naive than for memory subsets. Clonotypes shared by all four sorted-subset donors showed higher generation probabilities than non-shared clonotypes.

This sequence uses TRBV5-1 and TRBJ2-6; tentative D gene TRBD1, with 5 bases matching. The origin of this receptor is a man aged 18 to 30 in good health. Some clones in this sample may be carry-over from other donors' samples. Sequencing used naive CD4+ T cells from PBMCs. Sample cell subset or site, as interpreted from the label and publication: CD45RA+ positively selected. The base sequence is TGCGCCAGCAGCTTGACCGAACTCAGGGTTTCTGGGGCCAACGTCCTGACTTTC. It is translated as CASSLTELRVSGANVLTF.